The entry below describes one T cell receptor beta chain. Its specific antigen is unknown. Per-base qualities were not stored, and no clone one base away is much larger. This specimen comes from a study of Graves' ophthalmopathy and Graves' hyperthyroidism (dated by TCRdb to about 2018). Broadly, across the study: Peripheral blood samples were taken at the time of initial diagnosis, before any treatment was given. The study used signatures of the TCR beta repertoire to tell Graves' ophthalmopathy apart from Graves' hyperthyroidism and to predict which patients would progress to ophthalmopathy. In total, 135 blood samples were TCR-sequenced: around 42 ophthalmopathy, around 75 hyperthyroidism and some 17 hyperthyroidism-to-ophthalmopathy patients. To explore V-J signatures distinguishing ophthalmopathy from hyperthyroidism, a discovery set of about a hundred patients (fewer than 45 ophthalmopathy, 57 stable hyperthyroidism) was enrolled. The independent validation cohort included approximately 19 hyperthyroidism patients plus 17 patients who later progressed from hyperthyroidism to ophthalmopathy. In several hyperthyroidism patients, the T-cell repertoire of thyroid tissue was compared with the T-cell repertoire of blood. After sampling, hyperthyroidism patients received methimazole starting at 30 mg daily, and ophthalmopathy patients received high-dose intravenous methylprednisolone. The roughly 94 discovery patients were randomly divided into training and test sets at a 7:3 ratio. The paper's findings and limits, for the study overall: In cross-validation, the 13-signature model distinguished ophthalmopathy from stable hyperthyroidism with roughly 90% sensitivity and roughly 81% specificity, and in the test set the corresponding values were around 78% and 73%. In validation, the model predicted ophthalmopathy progression with about 71% sensitivity and approximately 75% specificity; some 13 predicted patients were CT-confirmed with GO in a median of approximately 6.5 months. Most of the expanded thyroid clonotypes with a frequency above 0.001 were also detected in blood, and it was suggested that the thyroid immune response may be reflected by blood repertoires. No statistical method was used to predetermine the sample size, and group allocation was not hidden from the investigators.

For repertoire sequencing, TCR beta CDR3 regions were amplified from RNA transcripts. The first round of RT-PCR was done with HTBI primers and the Qiagen OneStep RT-PCR kit, and was followed by a second round of multiplex PCR, then size selection and purification. The libraries underwent paired-end sequencing with 100 bp reads on an Illumina HiSeq2000. In the authors' own workflow: SOAPnuke was used to process the reads, throwing out any read that had adapters, had uncalled bases, had a mean Phred below 15, or lacked an exact constant-primer or identifier match. COPE v1.2.5 was used to merge high-quality paired reads. Clonotypes were defined as unique nucleotide sequences and were aligned to IMGT TRB V, D and J references using MiTCR v1.1. The analysis was limited to V-J combinations with a frequency above 0.0001, which together covered approximately 99% of the repertoires. A TCR clonal expansion and chaos score per V-J combination was defined as the ratio of F50 clonal expansion to chaos observed in the TCRdist matrix. Welch's t-statistics and random forest were used to reduce features to 13 V-J combinations, which were fed into a naive Bayes classifier. The similarity between thyroid and blood repertoires was quantified using the Morisita-Horn index. The public sequencing data were trimmed at Q25 with fastp and processed into clonotypes with MiXCR by TCRdb, which kept only in-frame beta chains. A single entry per CDR3 protein holds the most common genes and DNA from its merged rows. TCRdb assigned the V and J calls; the authors' analysis was not used. The sample records about 170,000 distinct CDR3 sequences, about 40% of which are singletons. Less than 6% of the sample lies in the top ten.

Ophthalmopathy patients had moderately to severely active disease, Clinical Activity Score of at least 3, NOSPECS grade of at least 4, and disease duration under 3 months. Anyone with other autoimmune diseases, uncontrolled infections, pregnancy or lactation was excluded from the study. Diagnosis was based on clinical symptoms, serum thyroxine, TRAb, thyroid ultrasound and orbital computed tomography. Ficoll-Paque density gradient centrifugation was used to isolate PBMCs from 10 ml of fresh peripheral blood. Trizol reagent was used to extract the total RNA, and its quality was then checked on an Agilent 2100 Bioanalyzer. V loses 6 bases of germline sequence and J loses 3 bases, and the interval between the two ends is 9 bases. The CDR3 has 12 amino acids, counting the end cysteine and phenylalanine. Only the CDR3 part of the read is kept: 36 bases, read in frame from the first base.

The receptor was isolated from a middle-aged woman with Graves' ophthalmopathy. Donor details come from another sample of the same person, matched by shared clones. Sequenced sample: peripheral blood. This sequence uses TRBV12-3 or TRBV12-4 and TRBJ2-7; the D gene is possibly TRBD1, with 5 bases matching. The DNA sequence is as follows: TGTGCCAGCAGCACAGGTTACTACGAGCAGTACTTC. Translated, this gives CASSTGYYEQYF.